The rows below give T cell receptor beta chains drawn from one sample of a study of blood T cell repertoires in COVID-19. Only in-frame clones appear in the TCRdb table, and some are missing; sequencing was by immunoSEQ multiplex PCR. The data contain approximately 150,000 clones, roughly nine tenths of them singletons. Material for sequencing was PBMCs or T cells enriched from blood (not recorded which). These receptors came from a human donor with acute COVID-19. The donor label of this sample is uncertain. Both conserved end residues are part of each CDR3.

TRBV7-9	CASSLGDYYNEQFF
TRBV7-9	CASRLTTARLNSPLHF
TRBV4-3	CASSQGSGGSNEQFF
TRBV27	CASSLSLGQTDEQFF
TRBV2	CASSAAGGNTDTQYF
TRBV9	CASSPRTGRYGYTF
TRBV7-6	CASSLGTSGGSYNEQFF
TRBV2	CASNEIGFQETQYF
TRBV19	CATRDRGGVSPLHF
TRBV28	CASRESRTGGTGELFF
TRBV19	CASREGLRSQPQHF
TRBV10-2	CASRTGRPNEKLFF
TRBV6-2/TRBV6-3	CASSPGGRAGTDTQYF
TRBV4-1	CASSQGGTSGGTGANVLTF
TRBV2	CASSRTRGYEQYF
TRBV6-6	CASSTSGNSPLHF
TRBV7-3	CASSSRQTDTQYF
TRBV2	CASSEGGSQPQHF
TRBV7-2	CASSLAQGFTNEKLFF
TRBV7-9	CASSPGQSADQPQHF
TRBV3-1/TRBV3-2	CASSQDGTTGHTLSTDTQYF
TRBV2	CASRTTGWGNEKLFF
TRBV9	CASSAEGDEQYF
TRBV3-1/TRBV3-2	CASSLAGGQETQYF
TRBV4-2	CASSHLGGSSYNEQFF
TRBV10-3	CAIKRWRGRPDTQYF
TRBV5-1	CASSLPTGAQEQYF
TRBV30	CAWSVPPGGTRSPLHF
TRBV4-1	CASSQARIAETQYF
TRBV7-9	CASSSGAQTGGSGYTF
TRBV4-3	CASSQDLQGLSNQPQHF
TRBV7-9	CASSPGGDPANYGYTF
TRBV27	CASSLSAGETQETQYF
TRBV2	CASTSDRGHTQYF
TRBV4-3	CASSHFRDTEAFF